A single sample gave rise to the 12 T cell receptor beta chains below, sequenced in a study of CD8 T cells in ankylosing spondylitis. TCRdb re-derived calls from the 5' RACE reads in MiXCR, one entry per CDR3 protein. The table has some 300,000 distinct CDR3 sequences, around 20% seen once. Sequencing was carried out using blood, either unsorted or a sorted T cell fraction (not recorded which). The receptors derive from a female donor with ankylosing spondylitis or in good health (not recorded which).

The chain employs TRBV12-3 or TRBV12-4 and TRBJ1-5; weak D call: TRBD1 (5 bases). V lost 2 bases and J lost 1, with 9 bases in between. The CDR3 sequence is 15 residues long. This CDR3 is CASSLIRGSNQPQHF. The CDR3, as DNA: TGTGCCAGCAGTTTAATTAGGGGCAGCAATCAGCCCCAGCATTTT.

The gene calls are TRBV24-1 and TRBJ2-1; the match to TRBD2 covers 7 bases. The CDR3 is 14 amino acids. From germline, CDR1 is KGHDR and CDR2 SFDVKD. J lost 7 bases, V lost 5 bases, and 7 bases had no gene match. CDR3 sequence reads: CATSASGVRNEQFF. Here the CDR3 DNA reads TGTGCCACCAGTGCAAGCGGGGTGAGGAATGAGCAGTTCTTC.

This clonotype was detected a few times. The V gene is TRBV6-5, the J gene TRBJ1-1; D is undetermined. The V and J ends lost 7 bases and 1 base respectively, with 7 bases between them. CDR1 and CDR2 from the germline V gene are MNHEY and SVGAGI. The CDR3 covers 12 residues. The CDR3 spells CASTRGNTEAFF. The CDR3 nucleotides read TGTGCCAGCACCCGTGGGAACACTGAAGCTTTCTTT.

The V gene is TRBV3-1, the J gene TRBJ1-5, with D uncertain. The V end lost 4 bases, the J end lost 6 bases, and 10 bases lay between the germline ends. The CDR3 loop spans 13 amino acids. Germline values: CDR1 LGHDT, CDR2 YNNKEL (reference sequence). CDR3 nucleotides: TGTGCCAGCAGCCGGGATCTTAGTCAGCCCCAGCATTTT. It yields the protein CASSRDLSQPQHF.

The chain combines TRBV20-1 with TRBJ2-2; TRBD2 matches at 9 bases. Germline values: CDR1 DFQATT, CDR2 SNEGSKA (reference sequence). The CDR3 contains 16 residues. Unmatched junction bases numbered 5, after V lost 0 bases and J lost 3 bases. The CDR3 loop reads CSARDGREGDTGELFF. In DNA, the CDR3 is TGCAGTGCTAGAGATGGGCGGGAGGGAGACACCGGGGAGCTGTTTTTT.

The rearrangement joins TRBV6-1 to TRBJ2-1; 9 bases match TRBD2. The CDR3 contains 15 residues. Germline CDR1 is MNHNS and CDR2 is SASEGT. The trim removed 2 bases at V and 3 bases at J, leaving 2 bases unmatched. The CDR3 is CASSENSGSYNEQFF. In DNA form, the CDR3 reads TGTGCCAGCAGTGAAAATAGCGGGAGCTACAATGAGCAGTTCTTC.

The CDR3 nucleotides read TGTGCCAGCAGCTTAACTAGCGGGATACCCTACGAGCAGTACTTC. It translates to CASSLTSGIPYEQYF. The J gene is TRBJ2-7, the V gene TRBV7-2, with 10 nucleotides matching TRBD2. The CDR3 consists of 15 residues. J lost 2 bases, V lost 2 bases, and 3 bases had no gene match. Germline V CDR1 and CDR2: SGHTA, FQGNSA.

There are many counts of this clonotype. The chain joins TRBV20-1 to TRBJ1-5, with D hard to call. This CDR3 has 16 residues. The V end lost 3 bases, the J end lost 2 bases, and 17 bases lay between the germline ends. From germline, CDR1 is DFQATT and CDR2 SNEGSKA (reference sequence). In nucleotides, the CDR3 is TGCAGTGCTAGGCGCCCCCTTTCAGATGGCAATCAGCCCCAGCATTTT. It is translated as CSARRPLSDGNQPQHF.

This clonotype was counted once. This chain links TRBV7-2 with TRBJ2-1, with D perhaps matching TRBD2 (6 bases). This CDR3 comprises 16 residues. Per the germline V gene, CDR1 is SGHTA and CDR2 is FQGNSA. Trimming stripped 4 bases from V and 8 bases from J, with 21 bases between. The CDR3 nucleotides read TGTGCCAGCAGCTCCGGGCCCGGGAACGCGGGGTATGAGCAGTTCTTC. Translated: CASSSGPGNAGYEQFF.

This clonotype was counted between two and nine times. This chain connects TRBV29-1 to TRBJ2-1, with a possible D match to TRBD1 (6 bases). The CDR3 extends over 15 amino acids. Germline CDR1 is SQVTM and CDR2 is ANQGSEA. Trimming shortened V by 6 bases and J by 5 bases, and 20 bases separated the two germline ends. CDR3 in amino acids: CSVSRTADTHNEQFF. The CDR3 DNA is TGCAGCGTCTCCCGGACAGCGGATACACACAATGAGCAGTTCTTC.

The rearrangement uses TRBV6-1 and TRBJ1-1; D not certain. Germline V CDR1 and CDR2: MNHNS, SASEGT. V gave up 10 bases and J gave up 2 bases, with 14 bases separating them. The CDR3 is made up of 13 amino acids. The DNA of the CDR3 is TGTGCCACTTCAGACCGGGTAAACACTGAAGCTTTCTTT. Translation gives CATSDRVNTEAFF.

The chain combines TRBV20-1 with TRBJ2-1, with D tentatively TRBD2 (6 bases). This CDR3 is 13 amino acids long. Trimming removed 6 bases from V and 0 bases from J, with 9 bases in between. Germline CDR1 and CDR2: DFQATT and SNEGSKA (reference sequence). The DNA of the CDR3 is TGCAGTGCCCGTAGCGGCTCCTACAATGAGCAGTTCTTC. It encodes CSARSGSYNEQFF.